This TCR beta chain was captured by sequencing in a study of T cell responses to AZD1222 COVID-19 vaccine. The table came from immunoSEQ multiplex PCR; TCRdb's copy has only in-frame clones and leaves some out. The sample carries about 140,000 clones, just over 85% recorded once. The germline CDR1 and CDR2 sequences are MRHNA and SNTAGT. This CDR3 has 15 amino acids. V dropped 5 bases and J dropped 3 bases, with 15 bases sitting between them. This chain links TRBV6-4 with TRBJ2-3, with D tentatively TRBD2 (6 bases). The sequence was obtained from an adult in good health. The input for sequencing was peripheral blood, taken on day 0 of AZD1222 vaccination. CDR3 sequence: CASSYTGEGTDTQYF. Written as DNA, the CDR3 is TGTGCCAGCAGTTACACGGGAGAGGGGACAGATACGCAGTATTTT.